A selection of T cell receptor beta chains follows, all from one sample in a study of a mutant IDH1 vaccine in newly diagnosed glioma. The antigens for these receptors are not known. The assay was immunoSEQ multiplex PCR, and TCRdb's table has in-frame clones only and misses some. The sample yields about 43,000 clones, about four fifths seen once. The starting material was PBMCs, obtained from a glioma patient whose treatment included an IDH1 peptide vaccine. All receptors derive from a woman aged 18-29 years with glioma. Some clones in this sample may be carry-over from other donors' samples. CDR3s include the opening cysteine and the closing phenylalanine or tryptophan. A D gene is named only where the DNA matches it firmly.

TRBV7-8	TRBD1	TRBJ1-1	CASSSRGTGETEAFF	TGTGCCAGCAGCTCCCGGGGGACAGGAGAAACTGAAGCTTTCTTT
TRBV29-1	-	TRBJ2-1	CSGRGGHLFSYNEQFF	TGCAGCGGGCGAGGGGGACATCTATTCTCCTACAATGAGCAGTTCTTC
TRBV30	-	TRBJ2-3	CACWRSHTDTQYF	TGTGCCTGTTGGCGGTCTCACACAGATACGCAGTATTTT
TRBV2	TRBD2	TRBJ2-7	CASSEILAGGKGQYF	TGTGCCAGCAGTGAAATACTAGCGGGAGGGAAAGGGCAGTACTTC
TRBV5-4	-	TRBJ2-5	CASSLKLAEETQYF	TGTGCCAGCAGCTTGAAGTTAGCCGAAGAGACCCAGTACTTC
TRBV6-1	-	TRBJ1-5	CASSEGSGAWSNQPQHF	TGTGCCAGCAGTGAAGGTTCGGGGGCTTGGAGCAATCAGCCCCAGCATTTT
TRBV5-4	TRBD2	TRBJ2-7	CASSFGGSYEQYF	TGTGCCAGCAGCTTCGGGGGGTCCTACGAGCAGTACTTC
TRBV6-5	-	TRBJ1-3	CASSQGRTAGNTIYF	TGTGCCAGCAGTCAAGGCCGGACAGCTGGAAACACCATATATTTT
TRBV7-2	TRBD2	TRBJ2-7	CASSSTSTSLLEQYF	TGTGCCAGCAGCTCTACCTCGACTAGCCTTTTAGAGCAGTACTTC
TRBV2	-	TRBJ2-3	CASSVGRMVDTQYF	TGTGCCAGCAGTGTCGGGCGGATGGTGGATACGCAGTATTTT
TRBV14	-	TRBJ1-5	CASSHGGSNQPQHF	TGTGCCAGCAGCCACGGGGGTAGCAATCAGCCCCAGCATTTT
TRBV7-2	-	TRBJ2-3	CASSFGQDTQYF	TGTGCCAGCAGCTTCGGACAAGATACGCAGTATTTT
TRBV15	TRBD1	TRBJ2-1	CATSRVGQGLNNEQFF	TGTGCCACCAGCAGAGTGGGACAGGGGTTGAACAATGAGCAGTTCTTC
TRBV9	TRBD1	TRBJ1-3	CASSGQTQGANGNTIYF	TGTGCCAGCAGCGGGCAAACACAGGGGGCCAACGGAAACACCATATATTTT
TRBV5-1	-	TRBJ1-3	CASSLGQSSGNTIYF	TGCGCCAGCAGCTTGGGACAGAGCTCTGGAAACACCATATATTTT
TRBV5-1	-	TRBJ2-3	CASSLAANRLADTQYF	TGCGCCAGCAGCTTGGCCGCCAACCGACTGGCAGATACGCAGTATTTT
TRBV9	TRBD2	TRBJ2-5	CASSDSSGEETQYF	TGTGCCAGCAGTGATTCTAGCGGGGAAGAGACCCAGTACTTC
TRBV9	-	TRBJ2-3	CASSVGGTNTDTQYF	TGTGCCAGCAGCGTAGGAGGGACGAACACAGATACGCAGTATTTT